The sequence of this T cell receptor beta chain was determined in a study of identical twins. As for this clonotype: Its antigen remains unknown.

Study-level results: The more abundant beta clonotypes in cord blood had fewer insertions, and memory repertoires did not show this.

Each CDR3 protein gets one entry after TCRdb re-called the 5' RACE reads with MiXCR. This table holds 600,000 to 800,000 distinct CDR3 sequences, about 20% found once. Germline V lookup: CDR1 SQVTM, CDR2 ANQGSEA. There are 10 residues in the CDR3. V was pared by 7 bases and J by 6 bases, with 9 bases between. This sample also belongs to another study, concerning T cells expressing NK-cell markers.

Sample: PBMCs. The TCR was taken from a young woman in good health. The V call is TRBV29-1, the J call TRBJ1-2; D is uncertain. CDR3 sequence: CSAEANGYTF. As DNA, the CDR3 is TGCAGCGCGGAGGCGAATGGCTACACCTTC.